The entry below gives a single T cell receptor beta chain sequence along with its context. This clone's antigen is unknown. Within one base of it there is no much larger clone, and no base qualities were kept. This entry belongs to a study of blood T cell repertoires in COVID-19 (dated by TCRdb to 2018 to 2021). In terms of the full investigation: Samples from collaborators originated in the United States, Italy and Spain and spanned both the acute and convalescent phases of COVID-19. Samples were obtained from the ongoing ImmuneRACE study (first 160 participants) and from over 1,000 subjects provided by 6 global collaborators. Deeply sampled blood TCRbeta repertoires from subjects exposed to, actively infected with, or recovered from COVID-19 were included in the dataset. The material from the prospective study consisted of cDNA or gDNA derived from T cells, B-cell-depleted T cells, or PBMCs. A de-identified subject ID, COVID-19 status, age in years and sex were almost always included in the sample metadata. The repertoires were released in a freely available public database meant as a resource for research on the immune response to SARS-CoV-2. Where available, HLA class I and class II types were taken from metadata supplied by the sample provider and were not determined by assay-based typing.

TCRbeta CDR3 regions were amplified from genomic DNA by means of the immunoSEQ Assay, a bias-controlled multiplex PCR. As for the authors' bioinformatics: Within the assay, amplification of reference gene primers was used to estimate how many nucleated cells each sample contained. Sequence reads were collapsed and filtered to measure the absolute abundance of every unique TCRbeta CDR3 rearrangement. For each sample, productive Simpson clonality was calculated by taking the square root of Simpson's diversity index across productive rearrangements. This is the immuneACCESS table as TCRdb keeps it, with only in-frame sequences that have V and J called. A part of the clones is gone; compared with another copy, unresolved V genes explain less than half, and the rest is unexplained. V, J and clone size derive from that table, while D and trimming were established from the DNA sequence. The sample profile shows roughly 81,000 clones; roughly 88% of them were found once. 3% to 3.5% of the sample is in the top ten clones.

At one collaborating source in Seattle, patients were enrolled during active infection and were followed longitudinally through the course of disease. Collaborating institutions collected whole blood in K2EDTA tubes following their own protocols. For TCRbeta analysis, collaborators shipped samples in one of three forms: frozen whole blood, isolated PBMCs, or DNA extracted from either of those sample types. The study at large found these results: The amount of clinical and demographic metadata varied by source and participant and was provided uncurated.

Looking up the germline V gene (reference sequence) yields CDR1 LNHDA and CDR2 SQIVND. The CDR3 contains 13 residues, cysteine and phenylalanine counted. Only the CDR3 region is kept as DNA, spanning 39 bases read in frame from base 1. V is cut by 4 bases and J by 0 bases, and the space between the germline ends is 4 bases. Sequencing used peripheral blood. This TCR was recovered from a woman of 80 years or more with COVID-19, enrolled during active disease. Here the chain combines TRBV19 and TRBJ1-5, with the D gene not clear enough to name. The CDR3 region reads CASSTHSNQPQHF. The nucleotide sequence is TGTGCCAGTAGTACCCATAGCAATCAGCCCCAGCATTTT.